A selection of T cell receptor beta chains follows, all from one sample in a study of early T cells in non-severe SARS-CoV-2 infection. TCRdb reprocessed the 5' RACE reads with MiXCR, giving one entry per CDR3 protein. The sample lists about 100,000 distinct CDR3 sequences, about 12% occurring once. Specimen: whole blood. Receptors originate from an adult who was a healthcare worker with PCR-confirmed SARS-CoV-2 infection or an uninfected control (not recorded which). The CDR3 runs from the conserved cysteine through the conserved F or W. D genes are given only for firm matches. The size of a clone is reported for some rows only, either as once, few or many, or as a class for expanded clones.

d_gene,j_gene,v_gene,abundance,CDR3nt,CDR3aa
TRBD1,TRBJ1-2,TRBV18,many,TGTGCCAGCTCACCGGGACAGGCTAACTATGGCTACACCTTC,CASSPGQANYGYTF
-,TRBJ2-7,TRBV28,many,TGTGCCAGCAGTCTCTTTACTGGGACCTCCTACGAGCAGTACTTC,CASSLFTGTSYEQYF
TRBD2,TRBJ2-1,TRBV7-2,few,TGTGCCAGCAGCTTAAGTTCGCTAGCGGGTGGTGAGCAGTTCTTC,CASSLSSLAGGEQFF
-,TRBJ2-3,TRBV29-1,few,TGCAGCGTTGAAGATCGGGGTTTAGATACGCAGTATTTT,CSVEDRGLDTQYF
-,TRBJ1-2,TRBV4-1,many,TGCGCCAGCAGCCAAGGAGGTCTTGGAGGGCGAGGTGGCTACACCTTC,CASSQGGLGGRGGYTF
TRBD1,TRBJ2-2,TRBV27,many,TGTGCCAGCAGTCTTACAGGGGACCCATATACCGGGGAGCTGTTTTTT,CASSLTGDPYTGELFF
TRBD1,TRBJ2-5,TRBV11-2,few,TGTGCCAGCAGCTGGGACAGGGACGGGACCCAGTACTTC,CASSWDRDGTQYF
-,TRBJ1-3,TRBV2,-,TGTGCCAGCAGTCCTACGAGAGCCTCTGGAAACACCATATATTTT,CASSPTRASGNTIYF
-,TRBJ1-2,TRBV6-5,-,TGTGCCAGCAGTTCCGTCTATGGCTACACCTTC,CASSSVYGYTF
TRBD1,TRBJ2-3,TRBV24-1,many,TGTGCCACCAGTGAAACAGGGGGCTATGGCACAGATACGCAGTATTTT,CATSETGGYGTDTQYF
TRBD1,TRBJ2-2,TRBV20-1,few,TGCAGTGCTAGGTCACAGGGGTACACCGGGGAGCTGTTTTTT,CSARSQGYTGELFF
TRBD1,TRBJ2-6,TRBV6-2/TRBV6-3,few,TGTGCCAGCAGCCCAGGGGGCCTGTCTGGGGCCAACGTCCTGACTTTC,CASSPGGLSGANVLTF
-,TRBJ2-5,TRBV28,many,TGTGCCAGCAGTAGGGGGGTGTCCCAGTACTTC,CASSRGVSQYF
-,TRBJ1-5,TRBV20-1,few,TGCAGTGCTAGAAGGCTGGGTTGGGATCAGCCCCAGCATTTT,CSARRLGWDQPQHF
-,TRBJ2-7,TRBV7-9,few,TGTGCCAGCAGCTTAGTCGGATTTAGGGGCCTGCAGTACTTC,CASSLVGFRGLQYF
-,TRBJ1-4,TRBV28,-,TGTGCCAGCAGTTTATCGGCAACTACTACGATTAATGAAAAACTGTTTTTT,CASSLSATTTINEKLFF
-,TRBJ1-6,TRBV5-5,-,TGTGCCAGCAGCTTGGGGTCGCAGAGGAATTCACCCCTCCACTTT,CASSLGSQRNSPLHF
-,TRBJ2-6,TRBV29-1,few,TGCAGCGTTCTGGGACTCCGGGCCAACGTCCTGACTTTC,CSVLGLRANVLTF
-,TRBJ2-7,TRBV20-1,few,TGCAGTGCACCCTCCACCAGGGTAGGTCCCCCCTACGAGCAGTACTTC,CSAPSTRVGPPYEQYF
-,TRBJ1-2,TRBV12-3/TRBV12-4,few,TGTGCCAGCAGCTCCGGACCAGTTTTTGGCTACACCTTC,CASSSGPVFGYTF
TRBD1,TRBJ2-2,TRBV10-2,many,TGCGCCAGCTGGGGACAGGGGGCACGAACCGGGGAGCTGTTTTTT,CASWGQGARTGELFF
-,TRBJ1-1,TRBV6-5,-,TGTGCCAGCAGTTACCAACGGAACACTGAAGCTTTCTTT,CASSYQRNTEAFF
-,TRBJ2-7,TRBV11-2,many,TGTGCCAGCAGCTTAAACCCGGACAGCACCTACGAGCAGTACTTC,CASSLNPDSTYEQYF